This T cell receptor beta chain was captured in a study of blood T cells in healthy people across ages. This clonotype was seen a handful of times. Then a second PCR, running about 6 to 11 cycles, was carried out with a sample-barcoded 5' primer and a J-beta primer mix. TCRdb analysed the 5' RACE reads with MiXCR anew, one entry per CDR3 protein. The table has approximately 900,000 distinct CDR3 sequences, just under 30% seen once. This CDR3 comprises 13 residues. V shed 1 base and J shed 4 bases, with 7 bases lying between them. The same data also went into a second study, on T cells of mothers and their children.

The V and J genes are TRBV12-3 or TRBV12-4 and TRBJ1-2; no clear D. The specimen was blood. The receptor's source is a woman aged 40 to 50 in good health. The CDR3 DNA reads TGTGCCAGCAGTTTAGTGTTTAGCTATGGCTACACCTTC. Its protein is CASSLVFSYGYTF.